Following are 14 T cell receptor beta chains from one sample sequenced in a study of blood T cells in healthy people across ages. The authors ran a second PCR of 7 to 11 cycles using a sample-barcoded 5' primer and a J-beta primer mix. MiXCR was run by TCRdb on the 5' RACE reads, yielding one entry per CDR3 protein. The sample has about a million distinct CDR3 sequences, around 49% seen once. Sequenced: blood. The source is a man under 40 in good health.

The table lists this clonotype with many counts. The genes are TRBV12-3 or TRBV12-4 and TRBJ2-3; D not certain. The CDR3 is 13 residues long. The V gene lost 4 bases and the J gene lost 3 bases, with 8 bases spanning the gap. DNA of the CDR3: TGTGCCAGCAGTTCCCTAGTTACAGATACGCAGTATTTT. It yields the protein CASSSLVTDTQYF.

The chain combines TRBV27 with TRBJ1-2; TRBD1 is a possible D gene (6 bases). This CDR3 is 15 amino acids long. Germline assignment: CDR1 MNHEY and CDR2 SMNVEV (reference sequence). V shed 11 bases and J shed 0 bases, with 19 bases lying between them. The CDR3 coding sequence is TGTGCCGGCGGACTACAGGGACTAACTAACTATGGCTACACCTTC. As protein: CAGGLQGLTNYGYTF.

The V gene is TRBV27, the J gene TRBJ2-7, with D possibly being TRBD2 (6 bases). Trimming shortened V by 0 bases and J by 1 base, and 19 bases separated the two germline ends. The CDR3 runs to 18 residues. Germline CDR1 reads MNHEY; CDR2 reads SMNVEV (reference sequence). This chain's CDR3 is CASSLSISRVGGSYEQYF. The DNA of the CDR3 is TGTGCCAGCAGTTTATCAATATCCCGCGTCGGGGGTTCCTACGAGCAGTACTTC.

This clonotype came up once. This may stem from a read error, because a much larger clone lies one nucleotide away. The genes are TRBV3-1 and TRBJ1-2; 8 bases are a match to TRBD1. Germline assignment: CDR1 LGHDT and CDR2 YNNKEL (reference sequence). With V trimmed by 5 bases and J by 4 bases, 12 bases remained unmatched. This CDR3 is 16 amino acids long. The CDR3 coding sequence is TGTGCCAGCAGCTCCAGAACCGAGACAGGGGCCTATGGCTACACCTTC. This sequence encodes CASSSRTETGAYGYTF.

This clonotype was seen repeatedly, ten times or more. The V call is TRBV10-3, the J call TRBJ2-1, with 7 positions matching TRBD2. The CDR3 consists of 12 residues. Germline V lookup: CDR1 ENHRY, CDR2 SYGVKD. J gave up 6 bases and V 4 bases, and 0 bases lay outside the gene matches. CDR3 nucleotides: TGTGCCATCAGTGGGACTAGCAATGAGCAGTTCTTC. Protein sequence: CAISGTSNEQFF.

This chain uses TRBV12-3 or TRBV12-4 with TRBJ2-1, with a possible D match to TRBD1 (6 bases). The J call may be faulty, since TRBJ2-7 better matches the DNA end. CDR3 length: 16 amino acids. The CDR3 nucleotides are TGTGCCAGCAGTCCAGGTCCCGGGACATCTTACAATGAGCAGTACTTC. Its translation: CASSPGPGTSYNEQYF.

This clonotype was observed a handful of times. V gene TRBV4-1 combines with J gene TRBJ2-7, with D uncertain. V was clipped by 0 bases and J by 0 bases, with 6 bases between them. The CDR3 length is 14 residues. Germline loops: CDR1 MGHRA, CDR2 YSYEKL. CDR3 nucleotide sequence: TGCGCCAGCAGCCAAGAGGCCACCTCCTACGAGCAGTACTTC. This codes for CASSQEATSYEQYF.

The CDR3 sequence is CASSQTWPIDEQFF. The CDR3 DNA reads TGTGCCAGCAGCCAAACTTGGCCCATCGATGAGCAGTTCTTC. This rearrangement joins TRBV3-1 to TRBJ2-1; D unresolved. Germline V gene lookup returns CDR1 LGHDT and CDR2 YNNKEL (reference sequence). V was cut by 2 bases and J by 8 bases, with 13 bases left in between. This CDR3 has 14 residues.

The V gene is TRBV12-3 or TRBV12-4, the J gene TRBJ1-1; D remains unclear. The CDR3 is 14 residues long. V was cut by 5 bases and J by 3 bases, with 13 bases left in between. As DNA, the CDR3 is TGTGCCAGCAGTCCTAGCAGTGGGGACACTGAAGCTTTCTTT. The encoded protein is CASSPSSGDTEAFF.

The rearrangement uses TRBV28 and TRBJ2-3, with 11 bases identical to TRBD1. The CDR3 sequence is 17 residues long. Germline lookup yields CDR1 MDHEN and CDR2 SYDVKM. V gave up 2 bases and J gave up 0 bases; unmatched junction bases: 4. CDR3 sequence: CASSLEDRGPSTDTQYF. Here the CDR3 DNA reads TGTGCCAGCAGTTTAGAGGACAGGGGGCCTAGCACAGATACGCAGTATTTT.

The V call is TRBV4-1, the J call TRBJ1-1; 7 bases fit TRBD1. Trimming at V came to 1 base and at J to 5 bases, leaving 7 bases not matched to a gene. Looked up from germline, CDR1 is MGHRA and CDR2 is YSYEKL. CDR3 length: 15 residues. Here the CDR3 DNA reads TGCGCCAGCAGCCAAGCGAGACAGGGTCGAACTGAAGCTTTCTTT. Residues: CASSQARQGRTEAFF.

V is TRBV11-2 and J is TRBJ2-3, with D perhaps TRBD1 or TRBD2 (5 bases each). Per germline, CDR1 SGHAT and CDR2 FQNNGV. CDR3 length: 12 amino acids. V was pared by 7 bases and J by 5 bases, with 10 bases between. CDR3 protein: CASTGPEDTQYF. The CDR3 DNA follows: TGTGCCAGCACGGGGCCCGAAGATACGCAGTATTTT.

This clonotype was observed a handful of times. This chain joins TRBV6-5 and TRBJ1-2; D perhaps matches TRBD1 (5 bases). Germline CDR1 MNHEY, CDR2 SVGAGI. V was shortened by 6 bases and J by 6 bases, with 20 bases between the two germline ends. The CDR3 is 15 amino acids. The CDR3 coding sequence is TGTGCCAGCAGCGGGGCTGCCGGGGCCCTGGATGGCTACACCTTC. It is translated as CASSGAAGALDGYTF.

The chain employs TRBV5-5 and TRBJ1-2; D unclear. Germline CDR1 reads SGHKS; CDR2 reads YYEKEE (reference sequence). V was shortened by 0 bases and J by 8 bases, with 8 bases between the two germline ends. This CDR3 contains 12 residues. For the CDR3, the DNA is TGTGCCAGCAGCTTGGCCGGGGAGGGCTACACCTTC. Its protein product is CASSLAGEGYTF.